A selection of T cell receptor beta chains follows, all from one sample in a study of shared clonotypes between healthy human individuals. Here immunoSEQ multiplex PCR was the method, and the copy in TCRdb shows in-frame clones only, minus some. The sample shows under 2.5 million clones, under 95% of them seen only once. The sample consisted of naive CD4+ T cells from PBMCs. The receptor source for this set is a young man in good health. Some clones in this sample may be carry-over from other donors' samples. Both conserved end residues are part of each CDR3. Each record gives: J gene, D gene, V gene, clone size, CDR3 protein, CDR3 DNA. A D gene is named only where the DNA matches it firmly. Expanded clones get a size class; other rows say once, few or many, or leave the size out.

TRBJ2-7,-,TRBV6-6,once,CASSYEREQYF,TGTGCCAGCAGTTACGAACGGGAGCAGTACTTC
TRBJ2-7,TRBD2,TRBV27,-,CASNLAGSSYEQYF,TGTGCCAGCAATCTAGCGGGGAGCTCCTACGAGCAGTACTTC
TRBJ1-5,-,TRBV28,-,CASRAAGGLNQPQHF,TGTGCCAGCAGGGCGGCCGGGGGCCTCAATCAGCCCCAGCATTTT
TRBJ2-1,-,TRBV10-1,-,CATMRSGPLREDEQFF,TGCGCCACGATGCGCTCCGGGCCGCTCCGAGAGGATGAGCAGTTCTTC
TRBJ2-7,TRBD2,TRBV28,-,CASSKSGTLYEQYF,TGTGCCAGCAGCAAAAGCGGGACTCTCTACGAGCAGTACTTC
TRBJ2-3,-,TRBV19,once,CASNSRGGDTQYF,TGTGCCAGTAATTCCAGGGGTGGGGATACGCAGTATTTT
TRBJ2-5,TRBD2,TRBV5-1,-,CASSARGLAGGPETQYF,TGCGCCAGCAGCGCAAGGGGACTAGCGGGAGGCCCAGAGACCCAGTACTTC
TRBJ2-5,TRBD2,TRBV19,-,CASSKHPIAGTETQYF,TGTGCCAGTAGTAAACACCCCATAGCGGGAACGGAGACCCAGTACTTC
TRBJ2-6,TRBD2,TRBV7-3,-,CASGTSGTGGANVLTF,TGTGCCTCCGGGACTAGCGGGACTGGAGGGGCCAACGTCCTGACTTTC
TRBJ2-3,-,TRBV7-2,-,CASSRVWGPTDTQYF,TGTGCCAGCAGCCGAGTTTGGGGCCCCACAGATACGCAGTATTTT
TRBJ2-7,-,TRBV6-4,once,CASSDGTSRNEQYF,TGTGCCAGCAGTGATGGGACCTCCCGAAACGAGCAGTACTTC
TRBJ2-1,-,TRBV5-1,-,CASSPGGPYNEQFF,TGCGCCAGCAGCCCGGGCGGTCCCTACAATGAGCAGTTCTTC
TRBJ2-3,-,TRBV9,once,CASGGHTDTQYF,TGTGCCAGCGGGGGTCACACAGATACGCAGTATTTT
TRBJ2-5,-,TRBV6-1,-,CASSETTGRAQATQYF,TGTGCCAGCAGTGAAACGACAGGGAGGGCCCAAGCGACCCAGTACTTC
TRBJ2-7,TRBD1,TRBV13,-,CASSDPTGGAYEQYF,TGTGCCAGCAGCGACCCAACAGGGGGCGCCTACGAGCAGTACTTC
TRBJ1-4,-,TRBV5-1,-,CASSPRSGTNEKLFF,TGCGCCAGCAGCCCCCGCTCCGGCACTAATGAAAAACTGTTTTTT
TRBJ2-1,-,TRBV15,-,CATSRDVGEGAQFF,TGTGCCACCAGCAGAGATGTTGGGGAGGGGGCCCAGTTCTTC
TRBJ2-5,-,TRBV4-1,-,CASSQDIRGSEETQYF,TGCGCCAGCAGCCAAGATATCAGGGGCAGCGAAGAGACCCAGTACTTC
TRBJ1-2,TRBD1,TRBV7-2,-,CASSSRTGIRANYGYTF,TGTGCCAGCAGCTCGAGGACAGGAATCCGAGCTAACTATGGCTACACCTTC
TRBJ1-5,TRBD1,TRBV14,-,CASPQGQELSQPQHF,TGTGCCAGTCCTCAAGGACAGGAATTAAGTCAGCCCCAGCATTTT
TRBJ2-5,-,TRBV12-5,-,CASGPTGAETQYF,TGTGCTAGTGGACCGACGGGGGCAGAGACCCAGTACTTC
TRBJ2-7,-,TRBV5-1,once,CASSTNGAYEQYF,TGCGCCAGCAGCACCAACGGAGCCTACGAGCAGTACTTC
TRBJ2-7,TRBD1,TRBV30,-,CAWRDRGYEQYF,TGTGCCTGGAGGGACAGGGGCTACGAGCAGTACTTC
TRBJ2-7,TRBD2,TRBV27,-,CASSSPLADKGTYEQYF,TGTGCCAGCAGTTCTCCCCTAGCGGATAAAGGCACCTACGAGCAGTACTTC
TRBJ1-1,-,TRBV14,-,CASSFRPGYTEAFF,TGTGCCAGCTCCTTCCGCCCTGGGTACACTGAAGCTTTCTTT